This T cell receptor (beta chain) was recovered during a study of T cell responses to AZD1222 COVID-19 vaccine. Turning to the study itself: Pooled samples include second doses given at about 4 or 12 weeks. Study findings and constraints: Repertoires in all cases were sampled only once the peak T cell response had passed. Clonal diversity was possibly underestimated, and the donors were mostly white British, with more females.

Concerning this clone: Its antigen is currently unknown.

CDR3 length equals 18 residues. Germline CDR1 reads SEHNR; CDR2 reads FQNEAQ (reference sequence). V lost 6 bases and J lost 5; bases outside the gene matches: 14. The repertoire was sequenced with immunoSEQ multiplex PCR; TCRdb's copy has only in-frame clones and lacks some. The repertoire holds about 120,000 clones, with 85% to 90% as singletons. V is TRBV7-9 and J is TRBJ2-5; TRBD2 matches at 14 bases. The receptor comes from an adult in good health. The specimen comprised peripheral blood, sampled on day 0 of AZD1222 vaccination. The DNA for the CDR3 is TGTGCCAGCAGTGAATTACCCGGGACTAGCGGGGGCCGGGAGACCCAGTACTTC. As protein: CASSELPGTSGGRETQYF.